A selection of T cell receptor beta chains follows, all from one sample in a study of T-cell reconstitution after alpha-beta-depleted transplantation in children. TCRdb re-called the PCR reads through MiXCR, storing one row per CDR3 protein. Among 6,200 or so distinct CDR3 sequences listed, roughly 15% were seen once. The sequencing here drew on PBMCs, taken before TCRalphabeta/CD19-depleted stem cell transplant. These receptors originate from a boy aged 5-17 years with acute lymphoblastic leukemia, due to receive a stem cell transplant. CDR3s include the opening cysteine and the closing phenylalanine or tryptophan. The D gene is left open where the match is weak. Size is omitted from some rows. Given values are once, few, many or a class for expanded clones.

>TRBV11-2|TRBJ2-1|medium-sized|TRBD2
CASSSGTSGGYSNEQFF
TGTGCCAGCAGCTCCGGGACTAGCGGGGGGTATAGCAATGAGCAGTTCTTC
>TRBV4-2|TRBJ2-2|many|TRBD2
CASSQGLAEVNTGELFF
TGTGCCAGCAGCCAAGGGCTAGCGGAGGTGAACACCGGGGAGCTGTTTTTT
>TRBV10-3|TRBJ2-1|medium-sized|TRBD2
CAISESAASGDNNEQFF
TGTGCCATCAGTGAGTCCGCGGCTAGCGGGGATAACAATGAGCAGTTCTTC
>TRBV27|TRBJ2-7|few|.
CASSSIDKTYEQYF
TGTGCCAGCAGCTCTATCGACAAAACCTACGAGCAGTACTTC
>TRBV7-3|TRBJ1-6|medium-sized|.
CASSPLSRGNSPLHF
TGTGCCAGCAGCCCACTCTCCAGGGGTAATTCACCCCTCCACTTT
>TRBV5-1|TRBJ1-2|medium-sized|.
CASSLAETGFLGYTF
TGCGCCAGCAGCTTGGCCGAAACAGGGTTTCTTGGCTACACCTTC
>TRBV7-2|TRBJ2-1|.|TRBD1
CATGTGSYNEQFF
TGTGCCACAGGGACAGGATCCTACAATGAGCAGTTCTTC
>TRBV18|TRBJ2-7|medium-sized|.
CASSPRLGSSISYEQYF
TGTGCCAGCTCACCGCGCCTGGGGTCTTCAATTTCCTACGAGCAGTACTTC
>TRBV30|TRBJ1-3|medium-sized|.
CAWRSPPGSTIYF
TGTGCCTGGAGAAGTCCCCCCGGGAGCACCATATATTTT
>TRBV14|TRBJ2-2|few|.
CASSPLPTGELFF
TGTGCCAGCAGCCCCCTCCCCACCGGGGAGCTGTTTTTT
>TRBV6-2/TRBV6-3|TRBJ2-3|many|.
CASTTLGRDQRGADTQYF
TGTGCCAGCACCACCTTGGGCAGGGACCAGCGCGGGGCCGATACGCAGTATTTT
>TRBV20-1|TRBJ1-1|medium-sized|TRBD1
CSARDRTDRGPEAFF
TGCAGTGCTAGAGACAGGACGGACAGGGGTCCTGAAGCTTTCTTT
>TRBV21-1|TRBJ1-2|.|.
CASSVNRDNGDTF
TGTGCCAGCAGCGTCAACAGGGACAATGGCGATACCTTC
>TRBV4-1|TRBJ2-2|medium-sized|.
CASSLPSGTGRSGELFF
TGCGCCAGCAGCTTACCTTCCGGGACGGGAAGGAGCGGGGAGCTGTTTTTT
>TRBV12-3/TRBV12-4|TRBJ1-5|medium-sized|.
CASTSGRSQHF
TGTGCCAGCACTTCCGGTCGCTCCCAGCATTTT
>TRBV5-1|TRBJ2-3|many|TRBD2
CASSARLAGLVRDTQYF
TGCGCCAGCAGCGCGAGACTAGCGGGGTTAGTACGAGATACGCAGTATTTT
>TRBV7-9|TRBJ2-3|many|.
CASSSRVAATGTTDTQYF
TGTGCCAGCAGCTCCCGGGTAGCGGCCACCGGAACCACAGATACGCAGTATTTT
>TRBV20-1|TRBJ1-5|large|.
CSAPYPTGGGQPQHF
TGCAGTGCTCCATACCCCACGGGGGGCGGTCAGCCCCAGCATTTT
>TRBV2|TRBJ2-2|many|.
CASRSALRTGELFF
TGTGCCAGCCGCAGCGCGTTGAGGACCGGGGAGCTGTTTTTT
>TRBV7-9|TRBJ2-2|.|TRBD1
CASSSRTGVDTGELFF
TGTGCCAGCAGCTCGAGGACAGGGGTGGACACCGGGGAGCTGTTTTTT
>TRBV29-1|TRBJ2-2|.|.
CSAVRAPGELFF
TGCAGCGCTGTAAGGGCCCCCGGGGAGCTGTTTTTT
>TRBV20-1|TRBJ2-3|medium-sized|.
CSAVRTDTQYF
TGCAGTGCTGTAAGGACAGATACGCAGTATTTT
>TRBV19|TRBJ2-7|many|.
CASSWTGSRGEQYF
TGTGCCAGTAGCTGGACTGGGAGTAGGGGCGAGCAGTACTTC
>TRBV6-2/TRBV6-3|TRBJ2-4|medium-sized|.
CASSYQGNIQYF
TGTGCCAGCAGTTACCAGGGGAACATTCAGTACTTC
>TRBV7-2|TRBJ2-3|few|TRBD2
CASSTTTSGSTDTQYF
TGTGCCAGCAGCACCACGACTAGCGGGAGCACAGATACGCAGTATTTT
>TRBV20-1|TRBJ2-1|.|.
CSARVEESSNNEQFF
TGCAGTGCTAGAGTCGAGGAGTCCTCCAACAATGAGCAGTTCTTC
>TRBV7-8|TRBJ1-1|medium-sized|.
CASSLVHRDITEAFF
TGTGCCAGCAGCTTAGTCCACAGGGATATCACTGAAGCTTTCTTT
>TRBV28|TRBJ2-7|.|TRBD1
CASSSGTDCEQYF
TGTGCTAGCAGTTCCGGGACAGACTGCGAGCAGTACTTC
>TRBV10-3|TRBJ2-5|medium-sized|.
CAIRGSLETQYF
TGTGCCATCCGGGGGAGTCTGGAGACCCAGTACTTC
>TRBV20-1|TRBJ2-7|many|TRBD1
CSAGDRSYEQYF
TGCAGTGCGGGGGACAGGTCCTACGAGCAGTACTTC
>TRBV12-5|TRBJ2-4|medium-sized|.
CASGSRELVVPSSAKNIQYF
TGTGCTAGTGGTTCTCGAGAACTAGTCGTCCCATCAAGTGCCAAAAACATTCAGTACTTC
>TRBV7-6|TRBJ2-1|medium-sized|TRBD1
CASSLGTGGNFEQFF
TGTGCCAGCAGCTTAGGGACAGGGGGCAATTTTGAGCAGTTCTTC
>TRBV7-2|TRBJ2-7|medium-sized|.
CASSLASLRGPYEQYF
TGTGCCAGCAGCTTAGCGTCTCTACGGGGCCCCTACGAGCAGTACTTC
>TRBV12-3/TRBV12-4|TRBJ1-5|medium-sized|.
CASSPQGNQPQHF
TGTGCCAGCAGTCCCCAGGGGAATCAGCCCCAGCATTTT
>TRBV6-1|TRBJ2-5|medium-sized|.
CASSEDRGETQYF
TGTGCCAGCAGTGAAGACAGAGGGGAGACCCAGTACTTC
>TRBV4-2|TRBJ2-3|medium-sized|TRBD2
CASSQVLASGPFVDTQYF
TGTGCCAGCAGCCAAGTCCTAGCTAGCGGACCCTTTGTGGATACGCAGTATTTT
>TRBV5-4|TRBJ2-1|few|.
CASSSMGEQFF
TGTGCCAGCAGCTCCATGGGAGAGCAGTTCTTC
>TRBV20-1|TRBJ2-3|medium-sized|TRBD2
CSADSGRESTDTQYF
TGCAGTGCTGATAGCGGGAGGGAGAGCACAGATACGCAGTATTTT
>TRBV11-1|TRBJ2-1|.|.
CASSLERSGGLKMEDNEQFF
TGTGCCAGCAGCTTGGAACGTAGCGGCGGGCTCAAGATGGAAGACAATGAGCAGTTCTTC
>TRBV11-3|TRBJ2-1|medium-sized|.
CASSWGGSYNEQFF
TGTGCCAGCAGCTGGGGAGGCTCCTACAATGAGCAGTTCTTC
>TRBV7-8|TRBJ2-5|medium-sized|.
CASSYTGSFQETQYF
TGTGCCAGCAGCTATACGGGGAGCTTCCAAGAGACCCAGTACTTC
>TRBV5-1|TRBJ1-5|medium-sized|.
CASSLEGPPAPQHF
TGCGCCAGCAGCTTGGAGGGCCCACCGGCTCCCCAGCATTTT
>TRBV28|TRBJ1-1|many|.
CASSSTEPEAFF
TGTGCCAGCAGTTCGACAGAGCCTGAAGCTTTCTTT
>TRBV12-3/TRBV12-4|TRBJ2-7|medium-sized|TRBD1
CASSDRGGSYEQYF
TGTGCCAGCAGTGACAGGGGAGGCTCCTACGAGCAGTACTTC
>TRBV10-3|TRBJ2-1|.|.
CAVGDYNQQFF
TGTGCCGTCGGCGACTACAATCAGCAGTTCTTC